This passage covers 3 T cell receptor beta chains from one sample sequenced in a study of blood T cell repertoires in COVID-19. Repertoires were generated with immunoSEQ multiplex PCR, while TCRdb's copy carries only in-frame clones and drops some. The table has 250,000 or so clones, 85% to 90% seen once. Sequencing input: peripheral blood. The receptor set was obtained from a man aged 30-40 years with COVID-19, enrolled during active disease.

The chain joins TRBV28 to TRBJ2-7, with D maybe TRBD1 (5 bases). This CDR3 spans 17 amino acids. Germline V gives CDR1 MDHEN, CDR2 SYDVKM. The V and J ends lost 7 bases and 0 bases respectively, with 22 bases between them. The CDR3 DNA reads as TGTGCCAGCAACAGCCTTTACCGGACACCAAGCTCCTACGAGCAGTACTTC. Residues: CASNSLYRTPSSYEQYF.

This chain links TRBV11-2 with TRBJ1-2; 9 bases are shared with TRBD1. Germline lookup yields CDR1 SGHAT and CDR2 FQNNGV. V shed 2 bases, J shed 8 bases, and the junction held 15 bases outside the gene matches. This CDR3 has 17 residues. The CDR3 region has the DNA TGTGCCAGCAGCTTAAATTTCTTACCGGGACAGGGTGTGGGCTACACCTTC. This sequence encodes CASSLNFLPGQGVGYTF.

The V gene is TRBV28, the J gene TRBJ1-2, with 10 bases that match TRBD1. This CDR3 contains 13 residues. The J segment lost 10 bases and the V segment lost 5 bases, leaving 7 bases of the junction unmatched. CDR1 MDHEN and CDR2 SYDVKM come from the germline V gene. The DNA of the CDR3 is TGTGCCAGCAGTCTTAGGACAGGGGGGAACTACACCTTC. Encoded protein: CASSLRTGGNYTF.